The 26 T cell receptor beta chains below were found in one sample sequenced in a study of OX40 agonist ivuxolimab in advanced cancers. Sequencing was performed with immunoSEQ multiplex PCR; in TCRdb, only in-frame clones are kept and a portion is missing. There are 15,000 to 20,000 clones in the sample; 90% to 95% occur only once, and under 9% lies in the top ten. The specimen was CD4+ or CD8+ T cells sorted from blood, collected in a trial of the OX40 agonist ivuxolimab. These receptors all stem from an adult with an advanced solid tumor such as melanoma, head and neck, liver or kidney cancer.

The chain links TRBV6-5 to TRBJ2-7; D is perhaps TRBD1 or TRBD2 (5 bases each). CDR3 size: 13 residues. Trimming pared 2 bases from V and 6 bases from J, leaving 11 bases between. Per the germline V gene, CDR1 is MNHEY and CDR2 is SVGAGI. CDR3 DNA: TGTGCCAGCAGTTACGATTCGGGGCGCGAGCAGTACTTC. Its protein product is CASSYDSGREQYF.

The rearrangement links TRBV6-1 to TRBJ1-1, with 7 bases that match TRBD1. V shed 8 bases, J shed 4 bases, and the junction held 13 bases outside the gene matches. The CDR3 runs 15 residues. Germline CDR1 is MNHNS and CDR2 is SASEGT. This chain's CDR3 is CASLPRGQGGTEAFF. The DNA for the CDR3 is TGTGCCAGCCTCCCAAGGGGGCAGGGTGGCACTGAAGCTTTCTTT.

This clone was recorded a few times. The chain carries TRBV21-1 and TRBJ1-2; the table's D call, TRBD1, was not checked against the DNA. TRBV21-1 is reported as a pseudogene. CDR3 length: 14 amino acids. DNA of the CDR3: TGTGCCAGCACCAGCGGACAGGGCCCTTATGGCTACACCTTC. This codes for CASTSGQGPYGYTF.

The rearrangement joins TRBV29-1 to TRBJ2-1; the match to TRBD2 covers 11 bases. The germline V gene has CDR1 SQVTM and CDR2 ANQGSEA. The CDR3 extends over 14 amino acids. Germline trimming cut 2 bases from V and 6 bases from J; bases unmatched to any gene: 3. CDR3 nucleotide sequence: TGCAGCGTTGAACCGGGACTAGCGGTCAATGAGCAGTTCTTC. This gives the protein CSVEPGLAVNEQFF.

Only one count was recorded for this clone. The rearrangement joins TRBV5-4 to TRBJ2-2; 14 positions match TRBD2. The V gene end was trimmed by 4 bases and the J gene end by 4 bases; junction bases not matched to a gene: 6. Germline CDR1 and CDR2: SGHNT and YYREEE (reference sequence). This CDR3 has 17 amino acids. CDR3 coding DNA: TGTGCCAGCAGCCAGGGACTAGCGGGAGAAAGCACCGGGGAGCTGTTTTTT. It specifies CASSQGLAGESTGELFF.

The chain uses TRBV4-2 and TRBJ2-5; D might be TRBD2 (7 bases). CDR1 LGHNA and CDR2 YNFKEQ come from the germline V gene. The CDR3 is made up of 14 amino acids. Deletions cut 5 bases from V and 3 bases from J, with 13 bases between. The CDR3 reads CASSDGGAKETQYF. The CDR3 coding sequence is TGTGCCAGCAGCGATGGGGGGGCCAAAGAGACCCAGTACTTC.

This chain links TRBV1 with TRBJ1-1; TRBD1 was called by the table and not checked on the DNA. TRBV1 is tagged as a pseudogene. This CDR3 is 13 amino acids long. CDR3 residues: CTSSPTPWARAFF. CDR3 DNA: TGCACCAGCAGCCCCACCCCATGGGCAAGGGCTTTCTTT.

The rearrangement joins TRBV27 to TRBJ2-1; D remains ambiguous. CDR3 size: 15 residues. V lost 7 bases to trimming and J lost 0 bases, with 13 bases between them. Germline lookup yields CDR1 MNHEY and CDR2 SMNVEV (reference sequence). CDR3 amino acids: CASTLVGSSYNEQFF. DNA of the CDR3: TGTGCCAGCACCCTGGTTGGCTCCTCCTACAATGAGCAGTTCTTC.

V is TRBV29-1 and J is TRBJ2-7, with TRBD2 matching 7 bases. The CDR3 is 13 amino acids. Germline loops: CDR1 SQVTM, CDR2 ANQGSEA. Trimming took 4 bases from V and 4 from J; bases not matched to a gene: 7. The CDR3 is CSVVAGRAYEQYF. DNA for the CDR3: TGCAGCGTTGTGGCAGGGAGGGCATACGAGCAGTACTTC.

V gene TRBV5-6 combines with J gene TRBJ2-7; D might be TRBD2 (6 bases). This CDR3 has 14 amino acids. Trimming removed 4 bases at V and 2 bases at J, with 13 bases between. CDR1 is SGHDT and CDR2 is YYEEEE in the germline V gene. Written as DNA, the CDR3 is TGTGCCAGCAGCCGGGGACTCAACCCCTACGAGCAGTACTTC. This gives the protein CASSRGLNPYEQYF.

The chain employs TRBV6-5 and TRBJ2-2; the D gene is possibly TRBD1 (5 bases). The CDR3 extends over 15 amino acids. CDR1 MNHEY and CDR2 SVGAGI come from the germline V gene. V lost 7 bases to trimming and J lost 8 bases, with 20 bases between them. The CDR3 sequence: CASKGKGPLWGELFF. The CDR3 DNA is TGTGCCAGCAAGGGGAAGGGCCCTTTGTGGGGGGAGCTGTTTTTT.

The J gene is TRBJ1-2, the V gene TRBV5-6; D might be TRBD1 (5 bases). Trimming stripped 3 bases from V and 1 base from J, with 7 bases between. The germline gives CDR1 SGHDT, CDR2 YYEEEE. The length of the CDR3 is 13 residues. CDR3 DNA sequence: TGTGCCAGCAGCTCGGACAATAACTATGGCTACACCTTC. Encoded protein: CASSSDNNYGYTF.

The chain uses TRBV11-1 and TRBJ2-5; possibly TRBD2 for D (6 bases). Deletions cut 4 bases from V and 3 bases from J, with 15 bases between. The CDR3 sequence is 15 residues long. CDR1 SGHAT and CDR2 FQDESV come from the germline V gene (reference sequence). The CDR3 bases are TGTGCCAGCAGCTATCCGGGACTGATAAAAGAGACCCAGTACTTC. Protein: CASSYPGLIKETQYF. The full variable domain, rest sourced from reference TRBV11-1 and TRBJ2-5, is EAEVAQSPRYKITEKSQAVAFWCDPISGHATLYWYRQILGQGPELLVQFQDESVVDDSQLPKDRFSAERLKGVDSTLKIQPAELGDSAMYLCASSYPGLIKETQYFGPGTRLLVL.

This chain connects TRBV27 to TRBJ2-7; TRBD1 or TRBD2 may be the D gene (5 bases each). Trimming cost V 1 base and J 5 bases, with 12 bases left between them. CDR1 and CDR2 (germline): MNHEY, SMNVEV (reference sequence). This CDR3 is 14 amino acids long. CDR3 in DNA: TGTGCCAGCAGTTTATGGGCAGGGAGCCACGAGCAGTACTTC. Translating gives CASSLWAGSHEQYF.

The V gene is TRBV6-4, the J gene TRBJ1-1; tentatively, D is TRBD1 (5 bases). Trimming cost V 0 bases and J 1 base, with 12 bases left between them. The CDR3 is 16 residues long. From germline, CDR1 is MRHNA and CDR2 SNTAGT. In nucleotides, the CDR3 is TGTGCCAGCAGTGACTCGTCCGAGGGACGGAACACTGAAGCTTTCTTT. Its translation is CASSDSSEGRNTEAFF.

The rearrangement uses TRBV5-5 and TRBJ2-7; 7 nucleotides agree with TRBD2. Germline loops: CDR1 SGHKS, CDR2 YYEKEE (reference sequence). The V and J ends lost 4 bases and 0 bases, in that order; junction bases with no gene match: 10. This CDR3 contains 16 residues. CDR3 residues: CASSGLLASSSYEQYF. In DNA, the CDR3 is TGTGCCAGCAGCGGACTACTAGCGTCAAGCTCCTACGAGCAGTACTTC. The full variable domain, its missing parts supplied by reference TRBV5-5 and TRBJ2-7, is DAGVTQSPTHLIKTRGQQVTLRCSPISGHKSVSWYQQVLGQGPQFIFQYYEKEERGRGNFPDRFSARQFPNYSSELNVNALLLGDSALYLCASSGLLASSSYEQYFGPGTRLTVT.

J is TRBJ2-7 and V is TRBV28, with D possibly matching TRBD2 (5 bases). V shed 4 bases and J shed 5 bases, with 6 bases lying between them. The CDR3 totals 11 residues. Germline CDR1 MDHEN, CDR2 SYDVKM. This CDR3 reads CASSSGNEQYF. CDR3 sequence (DNA): TGTGCCAGCAGTTCGGGGAACGAGCAGTACTTC.

The chain combines TRBV6-1 with TRBJ2-7; D gene uncertain. The germline V and J ends were trimmed by 2 bases and 1 base, with 9 bases remaining between them. The CDR3 spans 14 residues. The germline CDR1 and CDR2 sequences are MNHNS and SASEGT. The CDR3 DNA is TGTGCCAGCAGTGAATCGGCAGGATCCTACGAGCAGTACTTC. Its protein product is CASSESAGSYEQYF.

V is TRBV11-3 and J is TRBJ1-1, with D unclear. The germline gives CDR1 SGHNT, CDR2 YENEEA. The CDR3 is 16 amino acids. The V end lost 1 base, the J end lost 0 bases, and 12 bases lay between the germline ends. The CDR3 sequence is CASSLGIRFMNTEAFF. The CDR3 nucleotides read TGTGCCAGCAGCTTAGGTATCAGATTTATGAACACTGAAGCTTTCTTT.

V usage is TRBV29-1 and J usage is TRBJ1-2, with TRBD1 matching 9 bases. V dropped 4 bases and J dropped 6; count of bases not matched to a gene: 9. Germline CDR1 and CDR2: SQVTM and ANQGSEA. There are 14 residues in the CDR3. CDR3 amino acids: CSVVGTGISDGYTF. DNA for the CDR3: TGCAGCGTTGTTGGGACAGGGATTAGTGATGGCTACACCTTC.

This chain links TRBV25-1 with TRBJ1-1; no clear D. V lost 7 bases and J lost 6, with 15 bases in between. CDR3 size: 13 residues. Germline lookup yields CDR1 MGHDK and CDR2 SYGVNS. The CDR3 nucleotides are TGTGCCAGCACCTCCTCAGGATCCCCTGAAGCTTTCTTT. Translation: CASTSSGSPEAFF.

The chain couples TRBV4-3 to TRBJ1-4; D gene unclear. Germline values: CDR1 LGHNA, CDR2 YSLEER. V was shortened by 0 bases and J by 8 bases, with 13 bases between the two germline ends. This CDR3 has 15 residues. The CDR3 DNA reads as TGCGCCAGCAGCCAAGATGACCGTTCGGGCGAAAAACTGTTTTTT. The encoded protein is CASSQDDRSGEKLFF.

The chain employs TRBV4-1 and TRBJ1-2, with a tentative D call TRBD1 (5 bases). Trimming took 1 base from V and 2 from J, leaving 11 bases between them. The CDR3 has 15 residues. Germline values: CDR1 MGHRA, CDR2 YSYEKL. The CDR3 sequence is CASSQVGDGNYGYTF. CDR3 in DNA: TGCGCCAGCAGCCAAGTAGGGGACGGCAACTATGGCTACACCTTC.

The gene calls are TRBV9 and TRBJ2-6; 8 nucleotides line up with TRBD2. CDR3 length: 19 amino acids. Germline V gene data show CDR1 as SGDLS and CDR2 as YYNGEE. The trim removed 0 bases at V and 0 bases at J, leaving 8 bases unmatched. CDR3 sequence (DNA): TGTGCCAGCAGCGTAGCTACGGCGGGGGGTCTCTCTGGGGCCAACGTCCTGACTTTC. Its protein is CASSVATAGGLSGANVLTF.

J is TRBJ2-3 and V is TRBV6-1; D remains unclear. Trimming removed 2 bases at V and 0 bases at J, with 9 bases between. The CDR3 consists of 15 residues. Per germline, CDR1 MNHNS and CDR2 SASEGT. The CDR3 region is CASSENGGSTDTQYF. In DNA form, the CDR3 reads TGTGCCAGCAGTGAAAACGGCGGAAGCACAGATACGCAGTATTTT.

CDR3 DNA: TGTGCCAGCAGTCGGCCCGGGACAGGGCAAGAGACCCAGTACTTC. Translation: CASSRPGTGQETQYF. The chain has TRBV11-3 and TRBJ2-5, with 9 nucleotides matching TRBD1. CDR1 is SGHNT and CDR2 is YENEEA in the germline V gene. V dropped 6 bases and J dropped 2; count of bases not matched to a gene: 7. The CDR3 totals 15 residues.